These 3 T cell receptor beta chains were sequenced from one sample in a study of blood T cell repertoires in COVID-19. Using immunoSEQ multiplex PCR, the repertoire was profiled, and TCRdb retains in-frame clones only, with some absent. The table records 150,000 to 200,000 clones, roughly 90% of them present only once. The sample consisted of PBMCs or T cells enriched from blood (not recorded which). These receptor sequences come from a human donor with acute COVID-19. The donor label of this sample is uncertain.

The rearrangement uses TRBV7-3 and TRBJ2-7; D possibly corresponds to TRBD1 (5 bases). V shed 1 base and J shed 3 bases, with 7 bases lying between them. Germline CDR1 is SGHTA and CDR2 is FQGTGA. This CDR3 is 13 amino acids long. The CDR3 protein is CASSLSRDYEQYF. DNA for the CDR3: TGTGCCAGCAGCTTAAGCAGGGACTACGAGCAGTACTTC.

This clone came up once. The J gene is TRBJ1-6, the V gene TRBV12-5; D is possibly TRBD1 (6 bases). The CDR3 covers 15 residues. Trimming stripped 3 bases from V and 10 bases from J, with 16 bases between. CDR1 and CDR2 from the germline V gene are LGHNT and FRNRAP. As DNA, the CDR3 is TGTGCTAGTGGTTTAGTAGCAGGGGTTGGCTCACCCCTCCACTTT. It yields the protein CASGLVAGVGSPLHF.

The J gene is TRBJ1-4, the V gene TRBV19; D remains unclear. Trimming took off 1 base at V and 4 bases at J, with 7 bases between the two ends. There are 14 residues in the CDR3. CDR1 and CDR2 (germline): LNHDA, SQIVND (reference sequence). For the CDR3, the DNA is TGTGCCAGTAGTATAGGACACGGTAATGAAAAACTGTTTTTT. Its protein is CASSIGHGNEKLFF.